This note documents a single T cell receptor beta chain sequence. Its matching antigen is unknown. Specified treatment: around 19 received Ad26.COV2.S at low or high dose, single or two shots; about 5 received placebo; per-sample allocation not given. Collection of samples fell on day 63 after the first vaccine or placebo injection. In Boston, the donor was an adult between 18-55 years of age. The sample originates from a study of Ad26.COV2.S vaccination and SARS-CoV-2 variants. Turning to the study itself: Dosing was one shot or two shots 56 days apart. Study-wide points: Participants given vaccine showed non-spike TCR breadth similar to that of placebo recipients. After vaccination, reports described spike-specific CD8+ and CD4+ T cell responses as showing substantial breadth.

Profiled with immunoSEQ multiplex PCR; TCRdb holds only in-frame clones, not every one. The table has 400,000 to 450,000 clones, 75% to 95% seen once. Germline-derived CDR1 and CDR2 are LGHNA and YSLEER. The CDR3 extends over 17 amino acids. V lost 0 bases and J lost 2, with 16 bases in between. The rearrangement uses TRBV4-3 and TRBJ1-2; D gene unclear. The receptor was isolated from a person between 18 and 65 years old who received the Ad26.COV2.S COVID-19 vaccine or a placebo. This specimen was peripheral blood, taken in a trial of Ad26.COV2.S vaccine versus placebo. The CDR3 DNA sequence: TGCGCCAGCAGCCAAGATCTAGGGAGTGGCGAGAACTATGGCTACACCTTC. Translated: CASSQDLGSGENYGYTF.